This T cell receptor beta chain was identified in a study of vaccination and CD4 T cells after COVID-19. Treatment specified: approximately nine-day PBMC culture with coronavirus spike peptide pools or control peptides (ViraFEST assay). As for this clonotype: The antigen is not known.

Germline V gives CDR1 KGHDR, CDR2 SFDVKD. This CDR3 is built from 14 residues. The J segment lost 5 bases and the V segment lost 7 bases, leaving 7 bases of the junction unmatched. Cultured CD4+ T cell DNA underwent sequencing with the Oncomine TCR Beta short-read assay. TCRdb re-analysed the PCR reads in MiXCR, keeping a single row per CDR3 protein. The sample holds some 22,000 distinct CDR3 sequences, approximately 65% seen once. V gene TRBV24-1 combines with J gene TRBJ2-7, with 10 bases lining up with TRBD1. The sequence was obtained from a human donor who received a COVID-19 vaccine. Source: CD4+ T cells from blood, cultured in vitro, taken before SARS-CoV-2 vaccination. The CDR3 DNA follows: TGTGCCACCAGCCAGACAGGGGGCTTCGACGAGCAGTACTTC. As protein: CATSQTGGFDEQYF.